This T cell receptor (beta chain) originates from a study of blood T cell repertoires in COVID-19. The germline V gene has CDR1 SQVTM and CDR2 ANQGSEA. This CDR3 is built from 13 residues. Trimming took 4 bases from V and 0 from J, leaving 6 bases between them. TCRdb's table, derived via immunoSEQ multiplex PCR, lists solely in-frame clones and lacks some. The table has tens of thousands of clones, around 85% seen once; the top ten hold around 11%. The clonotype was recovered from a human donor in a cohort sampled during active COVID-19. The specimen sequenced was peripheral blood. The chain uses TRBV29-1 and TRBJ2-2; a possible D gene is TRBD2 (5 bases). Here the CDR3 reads CSVGGPNTGELFF. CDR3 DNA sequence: TGCAGCGTTGGAGGGCCGAACACCGGGGAGCTGTTTTTT.